This T cell receptor beta chain came from a study of blood T cell repertoires in COVID-19. Study details: Acute-phase and convalescent COVID-19 samples originated in the United States, Italy and Spain. T cells, B-cell-depleted T cells, or PBMCs provided the cDNA or gDNA that served as material.

Under the authors' procedure: Using reference gene primer amplification, nucleated cell counts were estimated. Some clones are missing from TCRdb's copy, which holds only in-frame ones; the method was immunoSEQ multiplex PCR. The V and J calls and clone size are taken from that table; D and trimming were inferred from the DNA. The sample contains 95,000 to 150,000 clones, around 90% of which appear only once. Seattle researchers signed up patients amid active infection and tracked them longitudinally. Per germline, CDR1 MNHEY and CDR2 SVGAGI. Losses at the gene ends were 6 bases for V and 5 bases for J; bases not matched to a gene: 11. This CDR3 has 15 amino acids.

Sequencing was carried out using peripheral blood. The genes are TRBV6-5 and TRBJ2-3; 7 nucleotides match TRBD1. The sequence came from a woman aged 60 to 75 with COVID-19, enrolled during active disease. The CDR3 coding sequence is TGTGCCAGCAGCAGGGGGTCGTTTGCTGGAGATACGCAGTATTTT. Protein product: CASSRGSFAGDTQYF.